This T cell receptor (beta chain) was found in a study of OX40 agonist ivuxolimab in advanced cancers. Study-wide background: The patients' treatment was ivuxolimab, an agonistic anti-OX40 (CD134) antibody. Partial responses were recorded for three patients, including one with hepatocellular carcinoma and two with cutaneous melanoma.

TCRdb's copy holds only in-frame clones and misses some; the assay was immunoSEQ multiplex PCR. Here the sample spans 65,000 to 90,000 clones, about 82% being singletons. About this clone: As yet, its antigen is unknown.

Study-level points and caveats: Averaging showed that CD8+ T cells had more expanded clones than CD4+ did.

The TCR was taken from an adult with an advanced solid tumor such as melanoma, head and neck, liver or kidney cancer. The source was CD4+ or CD8+ T cells sorted from blood, collected in a trial of the OX40 agonist ivuxolimab.

This CDR3 reads CASTRVPSTDTQYF. The DNA for the CDR3 is TGTGCCTCGACCCGGGTTCCTAGCACAGATACGCAGTATTTT. This chain connects TRBV5-6 to TRBJ2-3; D uncertain. Germline V gene lookup returns CDR1 SGHDT and CDR2 YYEEEE. The CDR3 has 14 amino acids. Trimming took 10 bases from V and 0 from J, leaving 15 bases between them.